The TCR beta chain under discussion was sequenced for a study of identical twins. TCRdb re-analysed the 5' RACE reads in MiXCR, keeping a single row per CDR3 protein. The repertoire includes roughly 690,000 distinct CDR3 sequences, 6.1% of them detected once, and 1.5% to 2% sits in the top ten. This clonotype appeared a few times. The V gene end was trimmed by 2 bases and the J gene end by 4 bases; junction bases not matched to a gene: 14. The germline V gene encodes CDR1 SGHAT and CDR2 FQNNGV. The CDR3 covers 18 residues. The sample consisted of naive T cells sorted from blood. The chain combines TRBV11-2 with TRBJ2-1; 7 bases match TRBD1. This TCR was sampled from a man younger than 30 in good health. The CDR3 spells CASSLYGRQGVDYNEQFF. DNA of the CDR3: TGTGCCAGCAGCTTATACGGGCGGCAGGGGGTAGATTACAATGAGCAGTTCTTC.